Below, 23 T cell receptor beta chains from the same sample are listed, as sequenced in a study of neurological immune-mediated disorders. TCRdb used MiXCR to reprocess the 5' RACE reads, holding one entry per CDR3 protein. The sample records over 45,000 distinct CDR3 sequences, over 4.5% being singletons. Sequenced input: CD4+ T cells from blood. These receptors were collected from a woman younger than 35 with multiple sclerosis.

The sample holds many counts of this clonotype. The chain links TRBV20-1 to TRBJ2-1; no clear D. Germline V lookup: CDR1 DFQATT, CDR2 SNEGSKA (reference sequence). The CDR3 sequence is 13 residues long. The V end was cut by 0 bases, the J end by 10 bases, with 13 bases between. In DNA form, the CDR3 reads TGCAGTGCTAGAGATCCCGGCTTTTACGAGCAGTTCTTC. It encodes CSARDPGFYEQFF.

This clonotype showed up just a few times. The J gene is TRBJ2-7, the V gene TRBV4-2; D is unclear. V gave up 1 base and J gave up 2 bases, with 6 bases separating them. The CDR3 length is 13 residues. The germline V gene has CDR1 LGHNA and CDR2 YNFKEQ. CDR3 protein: CASSQGATYEQYF. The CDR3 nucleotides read TGTGCCAGCAGCCAAGGGGCAACCTACGAGCAGTACTTC.

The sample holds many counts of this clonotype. The CDR3 protein is CASSGGTSGTGDNEQFF. The CDR3 DNA is TGTGCCAGCAGCGGCGGGACTAGCGGGACGGGCGACAATGAGCAGTTCTTC. This chain links TRBV11-2 with TRBJ2-1; 13 positions agree with TRBD2. The ends lost 5 bases at V and 5 bases at J; junction bases unmatched: 9. The CDR3 sequence is 17 residues long. Looked up from germline, CDR1 is SGHAT and CDR2 is FQNNGV.

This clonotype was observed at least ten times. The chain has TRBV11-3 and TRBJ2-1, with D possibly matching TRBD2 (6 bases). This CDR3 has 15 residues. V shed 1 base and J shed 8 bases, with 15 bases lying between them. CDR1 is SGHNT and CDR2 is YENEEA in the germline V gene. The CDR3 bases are TGTGCCAGCAGCTTAGGCGGGGTCTCTCGGGATGAGCAGTTCTTC. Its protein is CASSLGGVSRDEQFF.

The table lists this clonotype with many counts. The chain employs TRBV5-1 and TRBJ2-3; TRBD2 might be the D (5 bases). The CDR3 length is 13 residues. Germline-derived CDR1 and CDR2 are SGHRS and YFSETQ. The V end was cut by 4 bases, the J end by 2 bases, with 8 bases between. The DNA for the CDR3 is TGCGCCAGCAGCCCTCGGGACACAGATACGCAGTATTTT. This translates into CASSPRDTDTQYF.

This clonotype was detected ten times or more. CDR3 in amino acids: CATSDPRTGYGYTF. CDR3 in DNA: TGTGCCACCAGTGATCCCCGGACAGGTTATGGCTACACCTTC. The gene calls are TRBV24-1 and TRBJ1-2, with TRBD1 matching 7 bases. This CDR3 contains 14 residues. The ends lost 3 bases at V and 5 bases at J; junction bases unmatched: 5. CDR1 and CDR2 (germline): KGHDR, SFDVKD.

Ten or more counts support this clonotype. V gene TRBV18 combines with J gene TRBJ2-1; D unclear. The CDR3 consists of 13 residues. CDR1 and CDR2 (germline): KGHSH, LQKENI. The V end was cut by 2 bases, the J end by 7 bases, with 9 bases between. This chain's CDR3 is CASSPALGNEQFF. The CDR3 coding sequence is TGTGCCAGCTCACCAGCCTTAGGGAATGAGCAGTTCTTC.

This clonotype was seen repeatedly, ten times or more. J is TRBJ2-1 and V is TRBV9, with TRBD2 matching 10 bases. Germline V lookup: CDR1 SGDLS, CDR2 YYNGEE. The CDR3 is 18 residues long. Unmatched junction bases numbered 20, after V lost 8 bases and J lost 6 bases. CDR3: CASQRGEWASGRGNEQFF. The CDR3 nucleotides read TGTGCCAGTCAGCGGGGGGAATGGGCTAGCGGGAGAGGCAATGAGCAGTTCTTC.

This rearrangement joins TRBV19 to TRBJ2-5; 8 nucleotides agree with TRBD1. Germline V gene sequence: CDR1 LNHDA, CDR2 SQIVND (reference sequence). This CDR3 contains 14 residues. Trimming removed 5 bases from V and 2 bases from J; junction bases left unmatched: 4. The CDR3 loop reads CASSPGQVQETQYF. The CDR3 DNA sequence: TGTGCCAGTAGTCCGGGACAGGTACAAGAGACCCAGTACTTC.

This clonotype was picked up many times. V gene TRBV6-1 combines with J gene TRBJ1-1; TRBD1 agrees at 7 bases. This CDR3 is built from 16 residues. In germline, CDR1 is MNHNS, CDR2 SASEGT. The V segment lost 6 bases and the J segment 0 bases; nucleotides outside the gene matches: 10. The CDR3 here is CASRHDRVLMNTEAFF. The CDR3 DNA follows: TGTGCCAGCAGGCACGACAGGGTCCTTATGAACACTGAAGCTTTCTTT.

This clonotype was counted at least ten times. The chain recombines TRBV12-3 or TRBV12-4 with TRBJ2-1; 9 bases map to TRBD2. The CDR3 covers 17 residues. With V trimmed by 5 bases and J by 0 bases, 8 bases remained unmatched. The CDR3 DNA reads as TGTGCCAGCAGTGGCCAGGGCGGGGGGGCCTCCTACAATGAGCAGTTCTTC. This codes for CASSGQGGGASYNEQFF.

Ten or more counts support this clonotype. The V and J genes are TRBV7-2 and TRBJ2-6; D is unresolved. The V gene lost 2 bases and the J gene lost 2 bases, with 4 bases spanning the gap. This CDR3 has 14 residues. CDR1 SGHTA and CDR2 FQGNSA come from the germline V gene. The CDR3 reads CASSLSAGANVLTF. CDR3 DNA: TGTGCCAGCAGCTTATCAGCTGGGGCCAACGTCCTGACTTTC. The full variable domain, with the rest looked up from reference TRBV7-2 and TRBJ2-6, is GAGVSQSPSNKVTEKGKDVELRCDPISGHTALYWYRQSLGQGLEFLIYFQGNSAPDKSGLPSDRFSAERTGGSVSTLTIQRTQQEDSAVYLCASSLSAGANVLTFGAGSRLTVL.

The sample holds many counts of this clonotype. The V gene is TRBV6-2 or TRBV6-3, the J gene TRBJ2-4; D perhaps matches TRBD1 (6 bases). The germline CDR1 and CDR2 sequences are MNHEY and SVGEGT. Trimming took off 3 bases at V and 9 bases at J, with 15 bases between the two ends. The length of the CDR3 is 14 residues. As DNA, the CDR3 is TGTGCCAGCAGTTATAATCAGGGGTCCGGCATTCAGTACTTC. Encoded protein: CASSYNQGSGIQYF.

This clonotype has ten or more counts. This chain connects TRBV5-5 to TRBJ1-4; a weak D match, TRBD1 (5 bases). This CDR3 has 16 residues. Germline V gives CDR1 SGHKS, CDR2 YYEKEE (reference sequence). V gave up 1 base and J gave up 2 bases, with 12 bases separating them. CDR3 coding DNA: TGTGCCAGCAGCTTGTATCGGGACGCGACTAATGAAAAACTGTTTTTT. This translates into CASSLYRDATNEKLFF.

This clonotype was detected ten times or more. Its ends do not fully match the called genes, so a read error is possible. For the CDR3, the DNA is TGTGCCAGCAGTTTACCGGGATCCAGGGGGTCCGGGGAACTGTTTTTT. The encoded protein is CASSLPGSRGSGELFF. The chain employs TRBV12-3 or TRBV12-4 and TRBJ2-2, with 7 bases identical to TRBD1. The CDR3 consists of 16 residues.

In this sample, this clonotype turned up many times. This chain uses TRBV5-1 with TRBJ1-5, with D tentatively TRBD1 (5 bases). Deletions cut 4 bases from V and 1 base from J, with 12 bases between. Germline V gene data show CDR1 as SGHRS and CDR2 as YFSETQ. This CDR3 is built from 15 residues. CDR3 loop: CASSPGPLSNQPQHF. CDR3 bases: TGCGCCAGCAGCCCGGGACCACTGAGCAATCAGCCCCAGCATTTT.

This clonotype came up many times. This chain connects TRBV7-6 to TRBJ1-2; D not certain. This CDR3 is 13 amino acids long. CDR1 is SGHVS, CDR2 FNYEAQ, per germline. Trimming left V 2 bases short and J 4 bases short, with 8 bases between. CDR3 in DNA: TGTGCCAGCAGCTTAAACGGGTTCTATGGCTACACCTTC. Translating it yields CASSLNGFYGYTF.

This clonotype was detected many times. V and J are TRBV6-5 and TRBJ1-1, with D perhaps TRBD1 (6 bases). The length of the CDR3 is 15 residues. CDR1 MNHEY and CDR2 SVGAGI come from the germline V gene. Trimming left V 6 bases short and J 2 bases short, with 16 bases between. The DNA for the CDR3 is TGTGCCAGCAGGAGGGGGAGGGGGTTTAACACTGAAGCTTTCTTT. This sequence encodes CASRRGRGFNTEAFF.

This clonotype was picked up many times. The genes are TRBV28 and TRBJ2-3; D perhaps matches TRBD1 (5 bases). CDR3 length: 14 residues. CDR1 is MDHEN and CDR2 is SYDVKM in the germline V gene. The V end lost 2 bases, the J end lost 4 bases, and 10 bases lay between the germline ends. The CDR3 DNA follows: TGTGCCAGCAGTTTAGGGGCGCGCGCAGATACGCAGTATTTT. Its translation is CASSLGARADTQYF.

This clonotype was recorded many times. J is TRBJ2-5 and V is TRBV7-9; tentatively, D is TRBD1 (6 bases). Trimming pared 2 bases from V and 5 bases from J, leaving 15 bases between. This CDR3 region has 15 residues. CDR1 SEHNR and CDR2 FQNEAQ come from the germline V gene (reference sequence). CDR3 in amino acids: CASSLPQGPGETQYF. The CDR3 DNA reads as TGTGCCAGCAGCTTACCACAGGGACCCGGGGAGACCCAGTACTTC.

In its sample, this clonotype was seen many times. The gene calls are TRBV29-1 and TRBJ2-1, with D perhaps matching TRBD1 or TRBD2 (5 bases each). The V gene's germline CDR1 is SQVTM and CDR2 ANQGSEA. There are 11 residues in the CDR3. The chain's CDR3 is CSSRDVNEQFF. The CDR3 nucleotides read TGCAGTTCCCGGGACGTTAATGAGCAGTTCTTC.

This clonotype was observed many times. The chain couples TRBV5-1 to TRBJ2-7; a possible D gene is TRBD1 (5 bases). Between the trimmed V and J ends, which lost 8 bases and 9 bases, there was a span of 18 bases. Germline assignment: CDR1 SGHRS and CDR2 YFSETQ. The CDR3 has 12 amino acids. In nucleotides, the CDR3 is TGCGCCAGTTGCGGACAACCTCGCGCGCAGTACGTC. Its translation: CASCGQPRAQYV.

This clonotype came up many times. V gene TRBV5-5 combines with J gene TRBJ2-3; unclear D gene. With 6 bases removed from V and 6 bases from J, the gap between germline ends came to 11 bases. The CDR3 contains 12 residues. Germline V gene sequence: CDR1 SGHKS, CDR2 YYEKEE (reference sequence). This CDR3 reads CASNIPPDTQYF. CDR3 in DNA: TGTGCCAGCAACATCCCTCCCGATACGCAGTATTTT. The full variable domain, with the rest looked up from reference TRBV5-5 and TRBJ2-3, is DAGVTQSPTHLIKTRGQQVTLRCSPISGHKSVSWYQQVLGQGPQFIFQYYEKEERGRGNFPDRFSARQFPNYSSELNVNALLLGDSALYLCASNIPPDTQYFGPGTRLTVL.